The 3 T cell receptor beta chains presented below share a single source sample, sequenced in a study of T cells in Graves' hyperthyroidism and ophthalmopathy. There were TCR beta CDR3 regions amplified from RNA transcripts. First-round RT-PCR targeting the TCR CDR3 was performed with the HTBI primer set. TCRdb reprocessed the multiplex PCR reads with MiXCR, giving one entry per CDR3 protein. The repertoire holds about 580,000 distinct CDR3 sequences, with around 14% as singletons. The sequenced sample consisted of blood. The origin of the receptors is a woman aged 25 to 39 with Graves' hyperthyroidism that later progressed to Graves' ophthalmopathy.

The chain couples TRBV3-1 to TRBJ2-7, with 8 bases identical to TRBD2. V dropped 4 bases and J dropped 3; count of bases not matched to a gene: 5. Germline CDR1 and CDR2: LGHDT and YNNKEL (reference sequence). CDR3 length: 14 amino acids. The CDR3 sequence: CASSPRTSSYEQYF. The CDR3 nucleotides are TGTGCCAGCAGCCCCCGGACTAGCAGCTACGAGCAGTACTTC.

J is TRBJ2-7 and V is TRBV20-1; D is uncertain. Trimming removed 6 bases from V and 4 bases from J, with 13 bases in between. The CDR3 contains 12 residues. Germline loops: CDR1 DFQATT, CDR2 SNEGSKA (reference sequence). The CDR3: CSARLGLYEQYF. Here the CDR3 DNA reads TGCAGTGCCAGGCTGGGTTTGTACGAGCAGTACTTC.

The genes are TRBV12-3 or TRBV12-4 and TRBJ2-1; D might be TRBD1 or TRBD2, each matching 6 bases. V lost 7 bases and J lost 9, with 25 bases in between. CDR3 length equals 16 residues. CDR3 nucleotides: TGTGCCAGCATACCCCCGGGGGCGGCCCCGACGGGTGAGCAGTTCTTC. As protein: CASIPPGAAPTGEQFF.